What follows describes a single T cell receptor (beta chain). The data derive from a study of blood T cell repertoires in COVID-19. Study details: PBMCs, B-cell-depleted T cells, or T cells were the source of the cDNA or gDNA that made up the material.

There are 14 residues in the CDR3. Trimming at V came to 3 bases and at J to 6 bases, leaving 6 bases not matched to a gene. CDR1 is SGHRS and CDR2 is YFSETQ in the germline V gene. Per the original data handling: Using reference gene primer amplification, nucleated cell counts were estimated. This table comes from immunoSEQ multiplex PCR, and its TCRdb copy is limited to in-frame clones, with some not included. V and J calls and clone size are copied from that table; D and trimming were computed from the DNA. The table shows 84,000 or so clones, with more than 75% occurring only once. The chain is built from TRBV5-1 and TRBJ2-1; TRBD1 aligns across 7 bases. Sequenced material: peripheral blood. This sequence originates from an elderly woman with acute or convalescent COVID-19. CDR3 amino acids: CASSSGTETNEQFF. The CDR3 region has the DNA TGCGCCAGCAGCTCCGGGACAGAGACCAATGAGCAGTTCTTC.